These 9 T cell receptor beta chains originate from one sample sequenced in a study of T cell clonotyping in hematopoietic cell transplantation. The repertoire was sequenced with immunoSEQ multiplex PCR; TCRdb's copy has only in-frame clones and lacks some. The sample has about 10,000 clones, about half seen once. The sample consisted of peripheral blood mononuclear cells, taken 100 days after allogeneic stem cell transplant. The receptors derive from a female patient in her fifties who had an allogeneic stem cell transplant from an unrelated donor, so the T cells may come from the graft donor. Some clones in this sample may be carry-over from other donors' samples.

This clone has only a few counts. CDR3 residues: CAWSLTHEAFF. The CDR3 DNA follows: TGTGCCTGGAGCCTAACCCACGAAGCTTTCTTT. V is TRBV30 and J is TRBJ1-1; unclear D gene. Trimming stripped 3 bases from V and 8 bases from J, with 10 bases between. Germline CDR1 reads GTSNPN; CDR2 reads SVGIG (reference sequence). The CDR3 spans 11 residues.

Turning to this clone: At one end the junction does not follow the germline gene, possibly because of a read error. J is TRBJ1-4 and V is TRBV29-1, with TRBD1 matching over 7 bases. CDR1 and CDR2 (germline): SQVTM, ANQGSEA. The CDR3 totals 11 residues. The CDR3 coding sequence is TGCAGTGCAGAGGGGGCGGGAAAACTGTTCTTT. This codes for CSAEGAGKLFF.

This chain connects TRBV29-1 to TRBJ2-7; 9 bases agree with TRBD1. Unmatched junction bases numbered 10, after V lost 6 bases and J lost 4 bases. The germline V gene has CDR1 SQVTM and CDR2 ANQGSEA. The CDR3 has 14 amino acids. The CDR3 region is CSVTSGTGSYEQYF. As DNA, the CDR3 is TGCAGCGTAACATCCGGGACAGGGTCGTACGAGCAGTACTTC.

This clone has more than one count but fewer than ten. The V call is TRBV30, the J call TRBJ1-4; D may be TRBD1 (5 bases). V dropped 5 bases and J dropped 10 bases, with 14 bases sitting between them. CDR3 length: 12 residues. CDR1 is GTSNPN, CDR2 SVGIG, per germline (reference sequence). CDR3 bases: TGTGCCTGGGATAGGGGAGAGGGAAAACTGTTTTTT. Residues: CAWDRGEGKLFF.

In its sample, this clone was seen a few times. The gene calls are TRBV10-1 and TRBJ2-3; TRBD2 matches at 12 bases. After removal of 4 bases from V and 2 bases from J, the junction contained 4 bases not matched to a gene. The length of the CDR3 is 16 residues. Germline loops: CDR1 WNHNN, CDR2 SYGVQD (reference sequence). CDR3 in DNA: TGCGCCAGCAGTGCAGGACTAGCGGGGTACACAGATACGCAGTATTTT. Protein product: CASSAGLAGYTDTQYF.

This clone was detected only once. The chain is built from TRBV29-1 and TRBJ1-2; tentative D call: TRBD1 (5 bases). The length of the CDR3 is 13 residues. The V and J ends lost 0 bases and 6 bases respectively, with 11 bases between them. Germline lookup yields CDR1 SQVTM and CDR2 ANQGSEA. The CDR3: CSVEDPRANGYTF. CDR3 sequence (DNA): TGCAGCGTTGAAGATCCCAGGGCCAATGGCTACACCTTC.

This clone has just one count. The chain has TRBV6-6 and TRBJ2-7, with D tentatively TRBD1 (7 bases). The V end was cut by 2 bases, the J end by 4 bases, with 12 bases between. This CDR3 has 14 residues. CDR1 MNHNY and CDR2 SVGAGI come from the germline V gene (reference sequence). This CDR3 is CASSYMSGGYEQYF. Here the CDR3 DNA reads TGTGCCAGCAGTTACATGTCAGGGGGGTACGAGCAGTACTTC.

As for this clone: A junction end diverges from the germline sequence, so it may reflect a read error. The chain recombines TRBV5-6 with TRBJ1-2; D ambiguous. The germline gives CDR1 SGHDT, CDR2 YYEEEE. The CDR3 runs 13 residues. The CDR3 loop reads CVSSSQLEYGYTF. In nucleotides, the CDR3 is TGTGTCAGCAGTTCCCAGTTGGAGTATGGCTACACCTTC. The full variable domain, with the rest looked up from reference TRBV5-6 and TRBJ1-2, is DAGVTQSPTHLIKTRGQQVTLRCSPKSGHDTVSWYQQALGQGPQFIFQYYEEEERQRGNFPDRFSGHQFPNYSSELNVNALLLGDSALYLCVSSSQLEYGYTFGSGTRLTVV.

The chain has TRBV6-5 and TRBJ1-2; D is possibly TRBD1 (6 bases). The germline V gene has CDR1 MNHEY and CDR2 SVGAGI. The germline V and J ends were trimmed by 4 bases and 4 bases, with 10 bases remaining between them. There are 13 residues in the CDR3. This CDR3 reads CASSLDSSYGYTF. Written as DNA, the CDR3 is TGTGCCAGCAGTTTGGACAGTTCCTATGGCTACACCTTC.